These T cell receptor beta chains were read from a single sample in a study of blood T cell repertoires in COVID-19. Assay: immunoSEQ multiplex PCR; the TCRdb copy retains only in-frame clones and omits some. The table records 90,000 or so clones, approximately 85% of them present only once. Sequencing was done on a sample of peripheral blood. Receptors were obtained from a man aged 55-75 years with acute or convalescent COVID-19. CDR3s include the opening cysteine and the closing phenylalanine or tryptophan. Each record gives: clone size, V gene, J gene, D gene, CDR3 protein, CDR3 DNA. The D gene is left open where the match is weak. Size is omitted from some rows. Given values are once, few, many or a class for expanded clones.

>.|TRBV6-5|TRBJ1-5|.
CASTLGGGQPQHF
TGTGCCAGCACCCTGGGGGGAGGCCAGCCCCAGCATTTT
>.|TRBV12-2|TRBJ2-5|.
CASRVDTQETQYF
TGTGCAAGTCGCGTGGACACGCAAGAGACCCAGTACTTC
>.|TRBV5-1|TRBJ2-1|TRBD2
CASGKLTSGSVNEQFF
TGCGCCAGCGGGAAGCTGACTAGCGGGAGCGTGAATGAGCAGTTCTTC
>.|TRBV9|TRBJ2-2|TRBD2
CASSGVTSGRIMNTGELFF
TGTGCCAGCAGCGGAGTGACTAGCGGGAGGATAATGAACACCGGGGAGCTGTTTTTT
>.|TRBV6-5|TRBJ1-1|TRBD1
CASSLDRGRDTEAFF
TGTGCCAGCAGCCTCGACAGGGGGCGGGACACTGAAGCTTTCTTT
>.|TRBV30|TRBJ1-2|TRBD1
CAWTPTGTGRYGYTF
TGTGCCTGGACCCCGACCGGGACAGGGCGGTATGGCTACACCTTC
>.|TRBV6-6|TRBJ2-7|TRBD1
CASSSTRTGSREQYF
TGTGCCAGCAGTTCTACTCGGACAGGGTCGAGGGAGCAGTACTTC
>.|TRBV9|TRBJ2-3|TRBD2
CASSVASGRYRDTQYF
TGTGCCAGCAGCGTAGCTAGCGGGAGATATAGAGATACGCAGTATTTT
>.|TRBV27|TRBJ1-1|TRBD1
CASSVRTGNRYAFF
TGTGCCAGCAGTGTAAGGACAGGGAATCGTTATGCTTTCTTT
>.|TRBV18|TRBJ2-1|TRBD2
CASSPTLAGGPSDEQFF
TGTGCCAGCTCACCGACACTAGCGGGAGGGCCCTCCGATGAGCAGTTCTTC
>.|TRBV6-5|TRBJ1-5|TRBD1
CASRGTGGGQPQHF
TGTGCCAGCAGGGGGACAGGGGGAGGACAGCCCCAGCATTTT
>few|TRBV14|TRBJ1-1|.
CASSQVGLTEAFF
TGTGCCAGCAGCCAAGTTGGACTCACTGAAGCTTTCTTT
>.|TRBV19|TRBJ1-1|TRBD1
CASSTDRVNTEAFF
TGTGCCAGTAGTACGGACAGGGTGAACACTGAAGCTTTCTTT
>.|TRBV6-6|TRBJ2-7|TRBD1
CASSYPGQGWNEQYF
TGTGCCAGCAGTTACCCAGGACAGGGGTGGAACGAGCAGTACTTC
>once|TRBV9|TRBJ2-7|TRBD1
CASSVGTAPYEQYF
TGTGCCAGCAGCGTTGGGACAGCGCCCTACGAGCAGTACTTC
>.|TRBV7-9|TRBJ2-1|TRBD1
CASSNTGTGNNEQFF
TGTGCCAGCAGCAATACGGGGACAGGAAACAATGAGCAGTTCTTC
>once|TRBV27|TRBJ2-3|.
CASSLSGGASLSTDTQYF
TGTGCCAGCAGTTTATCAGGGGGGGCCAGTCTAAGCACAGATACGCAGTATTTT
>.|TRBV6-1|TRBJ2-1|TRBD2
CASSGPGAGGPREQFF
TGTGCCAGCAGTGGACCGGGGGCGGGAGGGCCTAGGGAGCAGTTCTTC
>.|TRBV27|TRBJ2-7|.
CASSLSPGIYEQYF
TGTGCCAGCAGTTTATCACCAGGGATCTACGAGCAGTACTTC
>.|TRBV30|TRBJ1-2|.
CAWGGSNYGYTF
TGTGCCTGGGGGGGCAGTAACTATGGCTACACCTTC
>.|TRBV7-6|TRBJ2-1|TRBD2
CASSFGLAGDNEQFF
TGTGCCAGCAGCTTCGGACTAGCGGGGGACAATGAGCAGTTCTTC
>.|TRBV11-2|TRBJ2-1|TRBD1
CASYPDLGQRDIYNEQFF
TGTGCCAGCTACCCTGATTTGGGACAGAGGGATATCTACAATGAGCAGTTCTTC
>.|TRBV11-1|TRBJ1-2|TRBD1
CASSVDRNYGYTF
TGTGCCAGCAGCGTGGACAGGAACTATGGCTACACCTTC
>.|TRBV24-1|TRBJ1-5|.
CATAEGGNQPQHF
TGTGCCACCGCCGAGGGAGGCAATCAGCCCCAGCATTTT
>once|TRBV7-3|TRBJ2-7|TRBD2
CASSLLTGGEQYF
TGTGCCAGCAGCTTACTTACGGGAGGCGAGCAGTACTTC
>.|TRBV4-2|TRBJ2-1|.
CASSQDINEQFF
TGTGCCAGCAGCCAAGATATCAATGAGCAGTTCTTC
>once|TRBV7-7|TRBJ2-5|TRBD1
CASSRDREETQYF
TGTGCCAGCAGCCGCGACAGGGAGGAGACCCAGTACTTC
>.|TRBV21-1|TRBJ2-1|.
CASSKEEREEGPYNEQFF
TGTGCCAGCAGCAAAGAGGAAAGGGAGGAGGGCCCTTACAATGAGCAGTTCTTC
>.|TRBV4-2|TRBJ2-2|TRBD2
CASSQEGTLAANTGELFF
TGTGCCAGCAGCCAAGAGGGTACCCTAGCGGCGAACACCGGGGAGCTGTTTTTT